Listed below are T cell receptor beta chains from one sample, sequenced in a study of response to subunit inactivated influenza vaccine. TCRdb used MiXCR to reprocess the RT-PCR reads, holding one entry per CDR3 protein. The sample includes more than 400,000 distinct CDR3 sequences, approximately 6.9% of them seen just once. The starting material was PBMCs from blood, obtained around 25 months after vaccination. The receptors derive from a man aged 50-75 years who received an inactivated influenza vaccine. Each CDR3 is given with its conserved first and last residue. D genes are given only for firm matches. Rows give clone size only sometimes, using once, few, many, or a class for an expanded clone.

size	D	V	J	CDR3	DNA
.	.	TRBV12-3/TRBV12-4	TRBJ2-3	CASSARGVGADTQYF	TGTGCCAGCAGTGCTAGGGGGGTCGGCGCAGATACGCAGTATTTT
many	TRBD1	TRBV4-3	TRBJ1-2	CASSQGGNRGGYGYTF	TGCGCCAGCAGCCAAGGAGGGAACAGGGGCGGCTATGGCTACACCTTC
many	TRBD2	TRBV12-3/TRBV12-4	TRBJ2-7	CASSSRLAGAVYEQYF	TGTGCCAGCAGTTCTAGACTAGCGGGGGCCGTCTACGAGCAGTACTTC
.	TRBD1	TRBV6-6	TRBJ2-7	CASSKTGDYEQYF	TGTGCCAGCAGCAAGACAGGGGACTACGAGCAGTACTTC
few	.	TRBV2	TRBJ2-7	CATAVKAAYEQYF	TGTGCCACCGCCGTAAAGGCGGCCTACGAGCAGTACTTC
.	TRBD2	TRBV28	TRBJ2-5	CASRSSGTETQYF	TGTGCCAGCAGGTCTAGCGGGACAGAGACCCAGTACTTC
many	TRBD2	TRBV20-1	TRBJ2-1	CSAEGMRLAGNEQFF	TGCAGTGCCGAGGGGATGAGGCTAGCGGGAAACGAGCAGTTCTTC
few	.	TRBV3-1	TRBJ1-6	CASSPDTLLAYNSPLHF	TGTGCCAGCAGCCCGGACACCCTGCTAGCCTATAATTCACCCCTCCACTTT
many	TRBD1	TRBV3-1	TRBJ2-7	CASSPSDRGHEQYF	TGTGCCAGCAGCCCCTCGGACAGGGGCCACGAGCAGTACTTC
.	TRBD2	TRBV27	TRBJ2-7	CASSLIVAGGLSEQYF	TGTGCCAGCAGTTTGATTGTAGCGGGGGGGCTTTCCGAGCAGTACTTC